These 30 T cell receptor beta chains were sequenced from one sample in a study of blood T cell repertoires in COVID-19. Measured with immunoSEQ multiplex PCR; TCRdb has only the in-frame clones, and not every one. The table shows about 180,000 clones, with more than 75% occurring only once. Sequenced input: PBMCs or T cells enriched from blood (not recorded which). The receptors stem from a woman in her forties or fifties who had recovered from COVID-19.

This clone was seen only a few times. In DNA, the CDR3 is TGTGCCAGTAGTGATGACAGGGCTGGCAATCAGCCCCAGCATTTT. This codes for CASSDDRAGNQPQHF. The chain recombines TRBV19 with TRBJ1-5; TRBD1 aligns across 7 bases. The CDR3 totals 15 residues. V trimming: 5 bases; J trimming: 2 bases; junction bases outside the gene matches: 6. Germline CDR1 is LNHDA and CDR2 is SQIVND (reference sequence).

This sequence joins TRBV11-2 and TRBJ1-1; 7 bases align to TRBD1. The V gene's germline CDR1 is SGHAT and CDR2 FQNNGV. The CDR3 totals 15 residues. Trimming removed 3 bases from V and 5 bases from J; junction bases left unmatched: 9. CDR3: CASSFGRTGGTEAFF. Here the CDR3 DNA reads TGTGCCAGCAGCTTTGGTAGGACAGGCGGGACTGAAGCTTTCTTT.

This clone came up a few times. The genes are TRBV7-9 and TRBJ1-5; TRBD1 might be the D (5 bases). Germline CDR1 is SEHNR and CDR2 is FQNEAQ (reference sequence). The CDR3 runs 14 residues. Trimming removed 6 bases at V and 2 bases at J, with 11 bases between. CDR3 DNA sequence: TGTGCCAGCAGTCCATGGGGGGGCAATCAGCCCCAGCATTTT. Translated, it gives CASSPWGGNQPQHF. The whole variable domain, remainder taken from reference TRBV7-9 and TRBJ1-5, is DTGVSQNPRHKITKRGQNVTFRCDPISEHNRLYWYRQTLGQGPEFLTYFQNEAQLEKSRLLSDRFSAERPKGSFSTLEIQRTEQGDSAMYLCASSPWGGNQPQHFGDGTRLSIL.

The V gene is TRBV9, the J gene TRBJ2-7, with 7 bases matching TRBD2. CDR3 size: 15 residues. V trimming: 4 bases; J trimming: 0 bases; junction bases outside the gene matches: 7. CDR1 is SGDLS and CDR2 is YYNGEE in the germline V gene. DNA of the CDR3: TGTGCCAGCAGCCCGAGGCGGGGGACCTCCTACGAGCAGTACTTC. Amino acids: CASSPRRGTSYEQYF.

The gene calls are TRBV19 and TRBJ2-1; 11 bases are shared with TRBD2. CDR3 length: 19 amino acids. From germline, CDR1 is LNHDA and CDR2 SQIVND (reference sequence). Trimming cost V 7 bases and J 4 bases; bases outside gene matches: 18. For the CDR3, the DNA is TGTGCCAGTACCATGGGATTAGCGGGAGGGCCGATGTGGTACAATGAGCAGTTCTTC. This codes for CASTMGLAGGPMWYNEQFF.

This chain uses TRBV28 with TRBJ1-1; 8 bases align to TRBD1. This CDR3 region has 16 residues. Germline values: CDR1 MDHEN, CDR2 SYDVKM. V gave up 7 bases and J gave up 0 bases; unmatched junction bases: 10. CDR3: CASTPAQTGVNTEAFF. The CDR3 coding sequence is TGTGCCAGCACCCCGGCCCAGACAGGGGTGAACACTGAAGCTTTCTTT.

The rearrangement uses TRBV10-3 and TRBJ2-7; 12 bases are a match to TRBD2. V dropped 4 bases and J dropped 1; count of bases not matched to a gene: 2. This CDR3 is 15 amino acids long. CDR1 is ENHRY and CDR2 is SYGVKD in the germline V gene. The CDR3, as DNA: TGTGCCATCAGTGGGACTAGCGGGGCTTCCTACGAGCAGTACTTC. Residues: CAISGTSGASYEQYF.

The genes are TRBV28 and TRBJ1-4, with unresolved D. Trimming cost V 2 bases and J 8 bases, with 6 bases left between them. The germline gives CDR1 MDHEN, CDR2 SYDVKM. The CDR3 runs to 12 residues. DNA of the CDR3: TGTGCCAGCAGTTTAAGGAGAGAAAAACTGTTTTTT. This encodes CASSLRREKLFF.

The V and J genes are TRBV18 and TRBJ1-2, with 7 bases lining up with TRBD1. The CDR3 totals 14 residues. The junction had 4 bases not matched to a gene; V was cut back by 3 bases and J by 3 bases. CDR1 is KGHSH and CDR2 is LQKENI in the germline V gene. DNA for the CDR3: TGTGCCAGCTCACCGGCAGGGGGTGACTATGGCTACACCTTC. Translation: CASSPAGGDYGYTF.

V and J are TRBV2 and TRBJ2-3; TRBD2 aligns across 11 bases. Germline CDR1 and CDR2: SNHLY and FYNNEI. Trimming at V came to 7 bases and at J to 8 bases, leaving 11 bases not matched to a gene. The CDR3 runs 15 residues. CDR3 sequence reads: CASIDLAGGQGTQYF. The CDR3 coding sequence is TGTGCCAGCATCGACCTAGCGGGAGGTCAGGGTACGCAGTATTTT.

CDR3 nucleotides: TGTGCCAGCAGCTTAGGGACCGTGTGGGGGCCGGGGACCTACACCTTC. Translation: CASSLGTVWGPGTYTF. The chain combines TRBV11-2 with TRBJ1-2; possibly TRBD1 for D (6 bases). Trimming stripped 1 base from V and 10 bases from J, with 22 bases between. The CDR3 covers 16 residues. Germline values: CDR1 SGHAT, CDR2 FQNNGV.

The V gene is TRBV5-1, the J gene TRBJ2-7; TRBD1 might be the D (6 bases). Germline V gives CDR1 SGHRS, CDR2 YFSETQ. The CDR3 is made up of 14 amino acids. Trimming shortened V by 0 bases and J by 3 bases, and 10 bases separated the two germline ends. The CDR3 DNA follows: TGCGCCAGCAGCTTGGCACAGGGCGGCTACGAGCAGTACTTC. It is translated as CASSLAQGGYEQYF.

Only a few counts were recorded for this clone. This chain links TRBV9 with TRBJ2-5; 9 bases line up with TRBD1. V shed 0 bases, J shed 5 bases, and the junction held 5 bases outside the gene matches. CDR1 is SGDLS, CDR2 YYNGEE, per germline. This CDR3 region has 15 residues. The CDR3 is CASSVGQGGRETQYF. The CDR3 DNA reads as TGTGCCAGCAGCGTAGGACAGGGGGGTAGGGAGACCCAGTACTTC.

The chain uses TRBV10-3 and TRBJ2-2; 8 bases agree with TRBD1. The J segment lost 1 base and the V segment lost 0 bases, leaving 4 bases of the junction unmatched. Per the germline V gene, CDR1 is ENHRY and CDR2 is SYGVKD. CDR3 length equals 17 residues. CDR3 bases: TGTGCCATCAGTGAGTCGACCGGGACAGGGAACACCGGGGAGCTGTTTTTT. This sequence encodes CAISESTGTGNTGELFF.

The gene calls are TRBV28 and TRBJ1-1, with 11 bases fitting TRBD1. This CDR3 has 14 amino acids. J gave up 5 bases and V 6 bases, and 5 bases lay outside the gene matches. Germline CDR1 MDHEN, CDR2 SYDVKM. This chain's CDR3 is CASRRTGGFTEAFF. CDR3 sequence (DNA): TGTGCCAGCAGACGGACAGGGGGCTTTACTGAAGCTTTCTTT.

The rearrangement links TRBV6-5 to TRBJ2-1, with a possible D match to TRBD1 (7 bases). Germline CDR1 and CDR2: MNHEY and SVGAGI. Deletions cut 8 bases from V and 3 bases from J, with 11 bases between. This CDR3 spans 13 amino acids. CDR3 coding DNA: TGTGCCAGCGGCAGGGGGGTCTACAATGAGCAGTTCTTC. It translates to CASGRGVYNEQFF.

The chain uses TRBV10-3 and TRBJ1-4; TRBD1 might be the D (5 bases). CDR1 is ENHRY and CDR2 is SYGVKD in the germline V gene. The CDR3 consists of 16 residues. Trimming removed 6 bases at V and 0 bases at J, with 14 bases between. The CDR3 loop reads CAISRADRSTNEKLFF. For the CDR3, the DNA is TGTGCCATCAGCCGAGCTGACAGATCAACTAATGAAAAACTGTTTTTT.

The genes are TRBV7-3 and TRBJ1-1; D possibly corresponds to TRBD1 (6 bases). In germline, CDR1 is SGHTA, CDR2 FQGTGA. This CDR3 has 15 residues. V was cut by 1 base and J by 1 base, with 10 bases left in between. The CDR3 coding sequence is TGTGCCAGCAGCTTAAGTGGACAGTCGAACACTGAAGCTTTCTTT. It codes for CASSLSGQSNTEAFF. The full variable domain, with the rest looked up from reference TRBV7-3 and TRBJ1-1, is GAGVSQTPSNKVTEKGKYVELRCDPISGHTALYWYRQSLGQGPEFLIYFQGTGAADDSGLPNDRFFAVRPEGSVSTLKIQRTERGDSAVYLCASSLSGQSNTEAFFGQGTRLTVV.

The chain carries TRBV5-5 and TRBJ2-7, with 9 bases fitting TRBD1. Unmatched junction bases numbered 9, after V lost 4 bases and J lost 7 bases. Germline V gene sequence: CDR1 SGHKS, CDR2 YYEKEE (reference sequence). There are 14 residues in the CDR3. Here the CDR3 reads CASSPGTGKVEQYF. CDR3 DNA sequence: TGTGCCAGCAGCCCAGGGACAGGGAAGGTTGAGCAGTACTTC. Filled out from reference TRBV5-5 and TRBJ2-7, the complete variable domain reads DAGVTQSPTHLIKTRGQQVTLRCSPISGHKSVSWYQQVLGQGPQFIFQYYEKEERGRGNFPDRFSARQFPNYSSELNVNALLLGDSALYLCASSPGTGKVEQYFGPGTRLTVT.

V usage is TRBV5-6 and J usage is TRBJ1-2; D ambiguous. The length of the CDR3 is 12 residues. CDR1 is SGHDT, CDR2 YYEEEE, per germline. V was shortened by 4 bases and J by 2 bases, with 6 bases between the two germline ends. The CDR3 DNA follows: TGTGCCAGCAGCCCCGGGAACTATGGCTACACCTTC. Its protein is CASSPGNYGYTF.

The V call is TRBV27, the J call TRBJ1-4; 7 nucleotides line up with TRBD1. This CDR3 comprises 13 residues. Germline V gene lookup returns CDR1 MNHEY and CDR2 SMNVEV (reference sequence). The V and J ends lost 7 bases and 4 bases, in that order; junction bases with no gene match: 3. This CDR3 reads CASKQGNNEKLFF. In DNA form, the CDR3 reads TGTGCCAGCAAACAGGGGAATAATGAAAAACTGTTTTTT. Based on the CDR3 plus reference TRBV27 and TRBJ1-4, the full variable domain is EAQVTQNPRYLITVTGKKLTVTCSQNMNHEYMSWYRQDPGLGLRQIYYSMNVEVTDKGDVPEGYKVSRKEKRNFPLILESPSPNQTSLYFCASKQGNNEKLFFGSGTQLSVL.

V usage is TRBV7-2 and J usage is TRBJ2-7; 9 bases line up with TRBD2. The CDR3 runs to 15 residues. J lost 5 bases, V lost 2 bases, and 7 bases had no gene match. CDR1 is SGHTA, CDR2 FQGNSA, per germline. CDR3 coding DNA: TGTGCCAGCAGCTTAAGTTCTGGCGGGAGGGACGAGCAGTACTTC. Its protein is CASSLSSGGRDEQYF.

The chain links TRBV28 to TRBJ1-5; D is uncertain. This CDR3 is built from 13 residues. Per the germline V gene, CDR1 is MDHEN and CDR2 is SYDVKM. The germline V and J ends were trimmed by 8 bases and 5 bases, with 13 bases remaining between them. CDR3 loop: CASVLMGYQPQHF. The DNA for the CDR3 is TGTGCCAGCGTGTTAATGGGCTATCAGCCCCAGCATTTT.

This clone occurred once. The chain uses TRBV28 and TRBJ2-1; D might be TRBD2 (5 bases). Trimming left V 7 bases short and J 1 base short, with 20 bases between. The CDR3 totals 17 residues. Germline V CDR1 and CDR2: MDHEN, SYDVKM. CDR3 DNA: TGTGCCAGCAACCCCTCCGGACTTACTCTTTCCTACAATGAGCAGTTCTTC. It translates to CASNPSGLTLSYNEQFF.

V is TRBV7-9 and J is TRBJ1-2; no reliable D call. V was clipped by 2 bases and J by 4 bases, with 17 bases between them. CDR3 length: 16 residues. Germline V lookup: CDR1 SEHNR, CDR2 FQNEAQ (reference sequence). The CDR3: CASSLQSGVVPYGYTF. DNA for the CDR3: TGTGCCAGCAGCTTACAGTCCGGAGTAGTCCCCTATGGCTACACCTTC.

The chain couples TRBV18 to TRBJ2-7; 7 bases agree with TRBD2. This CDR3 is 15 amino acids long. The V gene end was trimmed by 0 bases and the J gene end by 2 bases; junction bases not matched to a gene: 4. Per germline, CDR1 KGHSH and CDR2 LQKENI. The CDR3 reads CASSPPAGFPYEQYF. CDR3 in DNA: TGTGCCAGCTCACCACCAGCGGGGTTCCCCTACGAGCAGTACTTC.

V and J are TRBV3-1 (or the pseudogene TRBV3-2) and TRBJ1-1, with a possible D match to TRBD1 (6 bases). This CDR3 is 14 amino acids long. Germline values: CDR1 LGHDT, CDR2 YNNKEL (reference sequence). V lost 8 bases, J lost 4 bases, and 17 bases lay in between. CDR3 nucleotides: TGTGCCAGCCTGGCCTTCTCAGGGGCCACTGAAGCTTTCTTT. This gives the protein CASLAFSGATEAFF.

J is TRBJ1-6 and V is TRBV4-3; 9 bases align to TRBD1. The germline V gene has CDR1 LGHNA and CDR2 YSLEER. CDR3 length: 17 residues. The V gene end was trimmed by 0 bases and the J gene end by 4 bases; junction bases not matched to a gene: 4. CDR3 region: CASSQDSGQGYNSPLHF. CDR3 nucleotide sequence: TGCGCCAGCAGCCAAGATTCGGGACAGGGTTATAATTCACCCCTCCACTTT.

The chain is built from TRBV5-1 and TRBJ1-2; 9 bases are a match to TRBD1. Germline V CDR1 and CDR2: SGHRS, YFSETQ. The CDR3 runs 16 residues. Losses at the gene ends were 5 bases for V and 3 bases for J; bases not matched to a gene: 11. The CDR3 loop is CASSGTGGAGDYGYTF. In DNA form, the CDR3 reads TGCGCCAGCAGTGGAACAGGGGGCGCCGGGGACTATGGCTACACCTTC.

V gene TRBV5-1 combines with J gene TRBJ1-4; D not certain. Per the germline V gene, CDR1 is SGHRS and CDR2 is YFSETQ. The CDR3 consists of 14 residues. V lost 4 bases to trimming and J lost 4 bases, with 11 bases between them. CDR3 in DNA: TGCGCCAGCAGCCTCGGGAACAATAATGAAAAACTGTTTTTT. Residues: CASSLGNNNEKLFF.